This TCR beta chain was sequenced in a study of blood T cell repertoires in COVID-19. As for the study in general: Italy, Spain and the United States were the sources of the convalescent and acute COVID-19 samples.

In the study's own analysis: Estimated nucleated cell counts came from reference gene primer amplification. The method was immunoSEQ multiplex PCR; TCRdb's version includes in-frame clones alone and lacks a portion of them. Clone size and V and J calls were adopted from that table, with D and trimming inferred from the DNA. The repertoire holds around 150,000 clones, with 76% as singletons. CDR3 length: 15 amino acids. Germline lookup yields CDR1 SGHVS and CDR2 FQNEAQ. V lost 4 bases to trimming and J lost 12 bases; unmatched junction nucleotides: 14. The genes are TRBV7-8 and TRBJ2-1, with 8 bases lining up with TRBD2. The clonotype was recovered from an elderly woman with acute or convalescent COVID-19. The sequenced sample was peripheral blood. Written as DNA, the CDR3 is TGTGCCAGCAGCTGGACCCGGGAGGGGCCCAAGCGGCAGTTCTTC. Its protein is CASSWTREGPKRQFF.